This T cell receptor beta chain was profiled in a study of blood T cell repertoires in COVID-19. Study at large: The analysed material was cDNA or gDNA that came from T cells, B-cell-depleted T cells, or PBMCs.

Germline V lookup: CDR1 SGHRS, CDR2 YFSETQ. The CDR3 has 19 residues. Trimming cost V 2 bases and J 2 bases; bases outside gene matches: 9. How the authors handled the data: Estimated nucleated cell counts came from reference gene primer amplification. Generated by immunoSEQ multiplex PCR, the TCRdb table keeps only in-frame clones and is missing some. V and J calls and clone size are copied from that table; D and trimming were computed from the DNA. The table includes some 64,000 clones, around 82% detected once. The receptor's source is an elderly man with active or convalescent COVID-19. The chain combines TRBV5-1 with TRBJ2-3, with 15 bases matching TRBD2. The sample was peripheral blood. The CDR3 DNA follows: TGCGCCAGCAGCTTATGGGGACTAGCGGGAGGAGAGACCACAGATACGCAGTATTTT. Its protein product is CASSLWGLAGGETTDTQYF.